These T cell receptor beta chains were read from a single sample in a study of blood T cells in healthy people across ages. A single record per CDR3 protein comes from TCRdb applying MiXCR to the 5' RACE reads. In the table there are 600,000 or so distinct CDR3 sequences, approximately 21% of which are singletons. Sequencing was done on a sample of blood. The receptor source for this set is a man aged 65-85 years in good health. Each CDR3 is given with its conserved first and last residue. The order of the fields is D gene, J gene, clone size, V gene, CDR3 protein, CDR3 DNA. D genes are given only for firm matches. Not all rows give a size; the values are once, few, many and, for expanded clones, a class.

D: NA; J: TRBJ2-5; size: few; V: TRBV12-5; CDR3: CASGSRADGQKRRTQYF; DNA: TGTGCTAGTGGTTCCCGAGCCGACGGACAGAAACGGAGGACCCAGTACTTC
D: NA; J: TRBJ2-4; size: few; V: TRBV28; CDR3: CASSLRDTRMDIQYF; DNA: TGTGCCAGCAGTTTGAGGGACACCCGGATGGACATTCAGTACTTC
D: NA; J: TRBJ2-1; size: few; V: TRBV7-9; CDR3: CASSLDPATSYNEQFF; DNA: TGTGCCAGCAGCTTAGATCCGGCAACCTCCTACAATGAGCAGTTCTTC
D: NA; J: TRBJ2-7; size: few; V: TRBV7-8; CDR3: CASSPLRGRSSYEQYF; DNA: TGTGCCAGCAGCCCGCTTAGGGGGAGGAGCTCCTACGAGCAGTACTTC
D: NA; J: TRBJ1-1; size: NA; V: TRBV5-1; CDR3: CASSWTKNTEAFF; DNA: TGCGCCAGCAGCTGGACAAAGAACACTGAAGCTTTCTTT
D: TRBD2; J: TRBJ2-5; size: NA; V: TRBV7-3; CDR3: CASSSPYGTSVRQETQYF; DNA: TGTGCCAGCAGCTCTCCCTACGGGACTAGCGTTAGGCAAGAGACCCAGTACTTC
D: NA; J: TRBJ2-5; size: NA; V: TRBV5-1; CDR3: CASSLVPGEKETQYF; DNA: TGCGCCAGCAGCTTGGTGCCAGGGGAAAAAGAGACCCAGTACTTC
D: NA; J: TRBJ2-5; size: few; V: TRBV29-1; CDR3: CSAEGGTGIGYETQYF; DNA: TGCAGCGCCGAGGGGGGGACAGGAATTGGCTACGAGACCCAGTACTTC
D: TRBD2; J: TRBJ2-3; size: NA; V: TRBV10-2; CDR3: CASSDPGGYTDTQYF; DNA: TGCGCCAGCAGTGACCCGGGAGGGTACACAGATACGCAGTATTTT
D: NA; J: TRBJ2-3; size: NA; V: TRBV29-1; CDR3: CSVEDPLGEDTQYF; DNA: TGCAGCGTTGAAGATCCCCTAGGGGAAGATACGCAGTATTTT
D: NA; J: TRBJ1-6; size: few; V: TRBV12-3/TRBV12-4; CDR3: CASSWVPGPLHF; DNA: TGTGCCAGCAGTTGGGTACCGGGACCCCTCCACTTT
D: TRBD2; J: TRBJ2-7; size: few; V: TRBV6-2/TRBV6-3; CDR3: CASSSSSGRIRQYF; DNA: TGTGCCAGCAGTTCCAGTAGCGGGAGGATTCGGCAGTACTTC
D: NA; J: TRBJ2-7; size: many; V: TRBV20-1; CDR3: CSALLSSYEQYF; DNA: TGCAGTGCTCTTCTTAGCTCCTACGAGCAGTACTTC
D: TRBD1; J: TRBJ2-3; size: few; V: TRBV10-2; CDR3: CASSGGTVIDTDTQYF; DNA: TGCGCCAGCAGTGGTGGGACAGTTATAGATACAGATACGCAGTATTTT
D: NA; J: TRBJ1-2; size: NA; V: TRBV7-9; CDR3: CASSLAAGPPGGYTF; DNA: TGTGCCAGCAGCTTAGCGGCAGGCCCCCCGGGTGGCTACACCTTC
D: NA; J: TRBJ2-7; size: few; V: TRBV20-1; CDR3: CSAREEIWTYEQYF; DNA: TGCAGTGCTAGAGAGGAAATCTGGACCTACGAGCAGTACTTC
D: NA; J: TRBJ2-1; size: few; V: TRBV7-2; CDR3: CASSSDVSSYNEQFF; DNA: TGTGCCAGCAGCTCCGACGTCAGCTCCTACAATGAGCAGTTCTTC
D: NA; J: TRBJ1-2; size: NA; V: TRBV20-1; CDR3: CSASLSGDLDYGYTF; DNA: TGCAGTGCTAGCCTCTCTGGGGATTTGGACTATGGCTACACCTTC
D: TRBD2; J: TRBJ2-3; size: few; V: TRBV20-1; CDR3: CSAHREGPSGGTQYF; DNA: TGCAGTGCTCACAGAGAGGGACCAAGCGGGGGTACGCAGTATTTT
D: TRBD1; J: TRBJ2-5; size: few; V: TRBV6-1; CDR3: CASNPITGGPETQYF; DNA: TGTGCCAGCAACCCCATCACAGGGGGTCCAGAGACCCAGTACTTC
D: NA; J: TRBJ2-5; size: many; V: TRBV15; CDR3: CATSRGSPIQQETQYF; DNA: TGTGCCACCAGCAGAGGGTCGCCGATTCAACAAGAGACCCAGTACTTC
D: TRBD1; J: TRBJ2-7; size: few; V: TRBV5-1; CDR3: CASSLAGGQGFIEQYF; DNA: TGCGCCAGCAGCTTGGCCGGGGGACAGGGCTTTATCGAGCAGTACTTC
D: TRBD2; J: TRBJ2-5; size: few; V: TRBV11-2; CDR3: CASSRAASGIKTQYF; DNA: TGTGCCAGCAGCCGCGCGGCTAGCGGTATAAAGACCCAGTACTTC
D: NA; J: TRBJ2-7; size: NA; V: TRBV5-5; CDR3: CASSLALLDRAYEQYF; DNA: TGTGCCAGCAGCTTGGCCCTATTGGACCGAGCCTACGAGCAGTACTTC
D: TRBD1; J: TRBJ1-5; size: NA; V: TRBV19; CDR3: CASKTDRSNQPQHF; DNA: TGTGCCAGTAAGACGGACAGGAGCAATCAGCCCCAGCATTTT
D: NA; J: TRBJ2-5; size: few; V: TRBV29-1; CDR3: CSATLGVETQYF; DNA: TGCAGCGCGACTCTAGGGGTAGAGACCCAGTACTTC
D: NA; J: TRBJ2-2; size: few; V: TRBV29-1; CDR3: CASGIRSGELFF; DNA: TGCGCTTCGGGTATACGGTCCGGGGAGCTGTTTTTT
D: NA; J: TRBJ2-1; size: few; V: TRBV5-1; CDR3: CASSLEFEAAEQFF; DNA: TGCGCCAGCAGCTTGGAGTTTGAGGCTGCCGAGCAGTTCTTC
D: TRBD2; J: TRBJ2-7; size: few; V: TRBV20-1; CDR3: CSAQNLAGPSYEQYF; DNA: TGCAGTGCTCAGAACCTAGCGGGGCCCTCCTACGAGCAGTACTTC
D: TRBD1; J: TRBJ1-4; size: few; V: TRBV20-1; CDR3: CSARGWGGGNEKLFF; DNA: TGCAGTGCTAGAGGATGGGGAGGGGGCAATGAAAAACTGTTTTTT
D: NA; J: TRBJ2-2; size: NA; V: TRBV9; CDR3: CASSARTFNTGELFF; DNA: TGTGCCAGCAGCGCGAGGACATTTAACACCGGGGAGCTGTTTTTT
D: TRBD1; J: TRBJ1-2; size: few; V: TRBV20-1; CDR3: CSARAGTGNGYTF; DNA: TGCAGTGCTAGAGCCGGGACAGGGAATGGCTACACCTTC
D: TRBD1; J: TRBJ2-7; size: NA; V: TRBV18; CDR3: CASSPLATGDFYEQYF; DNA: TGTGCCAGCTCACCTCTCGCGACAGGGGATTTCTACGAGCAGTACTTC
D: TRBD2; J: TRBJ2-7; size: few; V: TRBV6-5; CDR3: CASWASGTYEQYF; DNA: TGTGCCAGCTGGGCTAGCGGGACCTACGAGCAGTACTTC
D: NA; J: TRBJ1-1; size: NA; V: TRBV9; CDR3: CASSEGTGNTEAFF; DNA: TGTGCCAGCAGCGAGGGGACGGGGAACACTGAAGCTTTCTTT
D: TRBD1; J: TRBJ1-4; size: few; V: TRBV18; CDR3: CASSPWTGNEKLFF; DNA: TGTGCCAGCTCACCTTGGACAGGGAATGAAAAACTGTTTTTT
D: NA; J: TRBJ2-1; size: few; V: TRBV10-3; CDR3: CAISETASSYNEQFF; DNA: TGTGCCATCAGTGAAACAGCCAGCTCCTACAATGAGCAGTTCTTC
D: NA; J: TRBJ2-1; size: NA; V: TRBV4-1; CDR3: CASSQHENNYNEQFF; DNA: TGCGCCAGCAGCCAACACGAAAACAACTACAATGAGCAGTTCTTC
D: NA; J: TRBJ2-5; size: NA; V: TRBV5-1; CDR3: CASSFSPGGSQETQYF; DNA: TGCGCCAGCAGCTTTAGCCCAGGAGGTTCCCAAGAGACCCAGTACTTC
D: NA; J: TRBJ1-6; size: NA; V: TRBV7-2; CDR3: CASSSGRVNSPLHF; DNA: TGTGCCAGCAGCTCGGGACGGGTAAATTCACCCCTCCACTTT